Listed below are T cell receptor beta chains from one sample, sequenced in a study of lung T cells in sarcoidosis with Löfgren's syndrome. TCRdb reprocessed the reads with MiXCR, giving one entry per CDR3 protein. The profile shows about 19,000 distinct CDR3 sequences, about 20% of them singletons. The sequenced sample was CD4+ T cells from PBMCs. The origin of the receptors is a human donor with sarcoidosis (Löfgren's syndrome or another form), or a control subject (not recorded which). CDR3s include the opening cysteine and the closing phenylalanine or tryptophan. A D gene is named only where the DNA matches it firmly. Clone size is shown for a subset of rows, as once, few, many or a class of expanded clone.

J: TRBJ2-1; V: TRBV6-1; D: NA; size: many; DNA: TGTGCCAGCAGCCCCCGGTTCGGGGGTCCCACCAATGAGCAGTTCTTC; CDR3: CASSPRFGGPTNEQFF
J: TRBJ2-5; V: TRBV20-1; D: TRBD2; size: many; DNA: TGCAGTGCTTCCCTTAGCGCTAGCGGGCCCCAAGAGACCCAGTACTTC; CDR3: CSASLSASGPQETQYF
J: TRBJ1-5; V: TRBV2; D: NA; size: NA; DNA: TGTGCAAGCAGTGGGATGGGGGGCAATCAGCCCCGGCATTTT; CDR3: CASSGMGGNQPRHF
J: TRBJ2-3; V: TRBV20-1; D: TRBD2; size: many; DNA: TGCAGTGCTAGTGCACTAGCGGGGGGGGGAGATACGCAGTATTTT; CDR3: CSASALAGGGDTQYF
J: TRBJ1-1; V: TRBV7-2; D: NA; size: medium-sized; DNA: TGTGCCAGCAGCTTAACCGGGTCGGCCACTGAAGCTTTCTTT; CDR3: CASSLTGSATEAFF
J: TRBJ1-2; V: TRBV28; D: NA; size: many; DNA: TGTGCCAGCAGTCCTGAAACGGGACGGGACTATGGCTACACCTTC; CDR3: CASSPETGRDYGYTF
J: TRBJ2-1; V: TRBV12-3/TRBV12-4; D: TRBD2; size: few; DNA: TGTGCCAGCAGTTCTATCGGGGCGGGAGGGCCGTTCTCCTACAATGAGCAGTTCTTC; CDR3: CASSSIGAGGPFSYNEQFF
J: TRBJ2-1; V: TRBV20-1; D: TRBD1; size: few; DNA: TGCAGTGCTAGAGACCCCGGGACAGGGAACAATGAGCAGTTCTTC; CDR3: CSARDPGTGNNEQFF
J: TRBJ2-3; V: TRBV12-3/TRBV12-4; D: NA; size: many; DNA: TGTGCCAGCAGTTTAGGGGGGTCAGGGTTGAAAACGCAGTATTTT; CDR3: CASSLGGSGLKTQYF
J: TRBJ1-5; V: TRBV25-1; D: NA; size: many; DNA: TGTGCCAGCAGTGGGCCAAATCAGCCCCAGCATTTT; CDR3: CASSGPNQPQHF
J: TRBJ2-1; V: TRBV20-1; D: TRBD2; size: medium-sized; DNA: TGCAGTGCTGGGGGACTAGCAAGCAATGAGCAGTTCTTC; CDR3: CSAGGLASNEQFF
J: TRBJ2-7; V: TRBV20-1; D: TRBD2; size: medium-sized; DNA: TGCAGTGTACTAGCGGGAGGTGCCTACGAGCAGTACTTC; CDR3: CSVLAGGAYEQYF
J: TRBJ2-1; V: TRBV5-5; D: TRBD2; size: many; DNA: TGTGCCAGCAGCTTAGCCGGGACGGGGGGGAGCAATGAGCAGTTCTTC; CDR3: CASSLAGTGGSNEQFF
J: TRBJ2-2; V: TRBV5-4; D: NA; size: many; DNA: TGTGCCAGCAGCTTGGACAGGGACACCGGGGAGCTGTTTTTT; CDR3: CASSLDRDTGELFF
J: TRBJ2-1; V: TRBV30; D: TRBD2; size: NA; DNA: TGTGCCTGGAGTGGACATCTAGCGGGCTTAAATGAGCAGTTCTTC; CDR3: CAWSGHLAGLNEQFF
J: TRBJ2-3; V: TRBV28; D: NA; size: many; DNA: TGTGCCAGCAGCAACAAAAACAGGGATGGTACAGATACGCAGTATTTT; CDR3: CASSNKNRDGTDTQYF
J: TRBJ2-3; V: TRBV12-3/TRBV12-4; D: TRBD2; size: many; DNA: TGTGCCAGCAGTTTACGGCAGCGGGGGGCAGGCACAGATACGCAGTATTTT; CDR3: CASSLRQRGAGTDTQYF
J: TRBJ1-3; V: TRBV6-1; D: NA; size: medium-sized; DNA: TGTGCCAGCAGTCGCTACGGGTACTCTGGAAACACCATATATTTT; CDR3: CASSRYGYSGNTIYF
J: TRBJ1-1; V: TRBV9; D: NA; size: NA; DNA: TGTGCCAGCAGCGTGGGTCAGCACACTGAAGCTTTCTTT; CDR3: CASSVGQHTEAFF
J: TRBJ2-2; V: TRBV28; D: NA; size: many; DNA: TGTGCCAGCACCACAGGGCCCGGGGAGCTGTTTTTT; CDR3: CASTTGPGELFF
J: TRBJ2-2; V: TRBV27; D: NA; size: many; DNA: TGTGGAGGACAGTCCGTTTCAGTTAAGAGGCCCGGGGAGCTGTTTTTT; CDR3: CGGQSVSVKRPGELFF
J: TRBJ2-5; V: TRBV3-1; D: NA; size: many; DNA: TGTGCCAGCAGCCAAGATTTCGCTAGCTCGAGCGAGACCCAGTACTTC; CDR3: CASSQDFASSSETQYF
J: TRBJ2-1; V: TRBV12-3/TRBV12-4; D: NA; size: many; DNA: TGTGCCAGCACGGGGTGGAGCGTTGGCTACAATGAGCAGTTCTTC; CDR3: CASTGWSVGYNEQFF
J: TRBJ1-5; V: TRBV7-2; D: NA; size: many; DNA: TGTGCCAGCAGCTTAGTCCCGGGGGCGGTTCAGCCCCAGCATTTT; CDR3: CASSLVPGAVQPQHF
J: TRBJ2-1; V: TRBV7-2; D: NA; size: NA; DNA: TGTGCCAGCAGCTTAGGTCCAGTGGGGTTTAACCGTGAGCAGTTCTTC; CDR3: CASSLGPVGFNREQFF
J: TRBJ1-1; V: TRBV20-1; D: NA; size: medium-sized; DNA: TGCAGTGCTAGGGAGGGTTTCGAAGCTTTCTTT; CDR3: CSAREGFEAFF
J: TRBJ2-3; V: TRBV14; D: TRBD2; size: many; DNA: TGTGCCAGCAGCCCCAGAGGACTAGCCTTCTTCAGCACAGATACGCAGTATTTT; CDR3: CASSPRGLAFFSTDTQYF
J: TRBJ2-5; V: TRBV18; D: NA; size: many; DNA: TGTGCCAGCTCCTCGGCGGGAGAGACCCAGTACTTC; CDR3: CASSSAGETQYF
J: TRBJ1-2; V: TRBV6-1; D: NA; size: medium-sized; DNA: TGTGCCAGCACCCGAGGGGCAGGCTACACCTTC; CDR3: CASTRGAGYTF